The 30 T cell receptor beta chains below were found in one sample sequenced in a study of cytomegalovirus exposure and HLA in healthy donors. This PCR relied on a set of 60 Vbeta primers and 13 Jbeta primers. Generated by immunoSEQ multiplex PCR, the TCRdb table keeps only in-frame clones and is missing some. This sample has approximately 85,000 clones, with about four fifths found just once. The sample was PBMCs. The receptor source for this set is a man aged 25-40 years in good health and CMV-seronegative.

DNA of the CDR3: TGTGCCAGCAGCCCAAGACTGCTGAACACTGAAGCTTTCTTT. Amino acid sequence: CASSPRLLNTEAFF. This rearrangement joins TRBV11-3 to TRBJ1-1; D is ambiguous. The germline V gene encodes CDR1 SGHNT and CDR2 YENEEA. This CDR3 is 14 amino acids long. Trimming took off 5 bases at V and 0 bases at J, with 10 bases between the two ends.

The rearrangement uses TRBV6-4 and TRBJ2-3; 9 bases line up with TRBD2. J gave up 2 bases and V 6 bases, and 9 bases lay outside the gene matches. CDR3 length: 16 residues. CDR1 MRHNA and CDR2 SNTAGT come from the germline V gene. The CDR3 loop reads CASSEASSGATDTQYF. DNA for the CDR3: TGTGCCAGCAGCGAGGCTTCTAGCGGGGCCACAGATACGCAGTATTTT.

The sample holds a few counts of this clone. The chain links TRBV5-6 to TRBJ2-7; the D is unclear. V was clipped by 0 bases and J by 7 bases, with 8 bases between them. CDR1 is SGHDT and CDR2 is YYEEEE in the germline V gene. CDR3 size: 12 residues. CDR3 in amino acids: CASSLEPREQYF. DNA for the CDR3: TGTGCCAGCAGCTTGGAACCCCGGGAGCAGTACTTC.

The V gene is TRBV2, the J gene TRBJ1-1, with 7 nucleotides matching TRBD1. The CDR3 consists of 13 residues. The germline V gene encodes CDR1 SNHLY and CDR2 FYNNEI. Losses at the gene ends were 7 bases for V and 3 bases for J; bases not matched to a gene: 5. The CDR3 protein is CASMAQGYTEAFF. DNA for the CDR3: TGTGCCAGCATGGCACAGGGGTACACTGAAGCTTTCTTT.

This clone was found a few times. The chain carries TRBV4-2 and TRBJ1-2; 7 nucleotides line up with TRBD1. CDR1 and CDR2 from the germline V gene are LGHNA and YNFKEQ. The CDR3 has 13 amino acids. Unmatched junction bases numbered 5, after V lost 4 bases and J lost 6 bases. The CDR3 loop is CASSPVGQDGYTF. In DNA form, the CDR3 reads TGTGCCAGCAGCCCCGTCGGACAGGATGGCTACACCTTC.

The genes are TRBV5-5 and TRBJ1-1; D ambiguous. Looked up from germline, CDR1 is SGHKS and CDR2 is YYEKEE (reference sequence). Trimming left V 8 bases short and J 4 bases short, with 15 bases between. The CDR3 spans 13 residues. CDR3 coding DNA: TGTGCCAGTTATCTCCCGGGAGGCACTGAAGCTTTCTTT. Encoded protein: CASYLPGGTEAFF.

This chain connects TRBV7-8 to TRBJ1-5, with D possibly TRBD1 on 6 matching bases. The germline V and J ends were trimmed by 5 bases and 2 bases, with 10 bases remaining between them. The CDR3 extends over 14 amino acids. Germline V gene sequence: CDR1 SGHVS, CDR2 FQNEAQ. DNA for the CDR3: TGTGCCAGCAGCGTCAGGGGCGGCAATCAGCCCCAGCATTTT. It translates to CASSVRGGNQPQHF.

V and J are TRBV5-5 and TRBJ1-5; TRBD1 matches 7 bases. This CDR3 has 17 amino acids. CDR1 and CDR2 (germline): SGHKS, YYEKEE (reference sequence). V shed 0 bases and J 5 bases; nucleotides not matched to a gene: 11. The CDR3 region is CASSLAGGRGHDQPQHF. The CDR3 DNA reads as TGTGCCAGCAGCTTGGCAGGGGGAAGGGGTCACGATCAGCCCCAGCATTTT.

CDR3 loop: CASSLVGDGYTF. CDR3 in DNA: TGCGCCAGCAGCTTGGTAGGGGATGGCTACACCTTC. The chain carries TRBV5-1 and TRBJ1-2; possibly TRBD1 for D (5 bases). CDR3 size: 12 residues. Per the germline V gene, CDR1 is SGHRS and CDR2 is YFSETQ. Trimming removed 0 bases from V and 6 bases from J, with 6 bases in between.

The rearrangement links TRBV27 to TRBJ1-2; 11 bases agree with TRBD1. The CDR3 has 17 amino acids. The trim removed 6 bases at V and 4 bases at J, leaving 13 bases unmatched. Germline values: CDR1 MNHEY, CDR2 SMNVEV (reference sequence). This chain's CDR3 is CASRDRDRGKRGYGYTF. The CDR3 region has the DNA TGTGCCAGCAGGGACCGGGACAGGGGGAAGCGGGGCTATGGCTACACCTTC.

The chain recombines TRBV4-1 with TRBJ1-1; 8 bases fit TRBD1. Germline lookup yields CDR1 MGHRA and CDR2 YSYEKL. CDR3 size: 12 residues. V was pared by 4 bases and J by 8 bases, with 3 bases of the junction left unmatched. The CDR3 is CASSRGDREAFF. CDR3 DNA: TGCGCCAGCAGCCGAGGGGACAGGGAAGCTTTCTTT.

The V gene is TRBV29-1, the J gene TRBJ1-4; D is possibly TRBD1 (6 bases). There are 12 residues in the CDR3. The V gene lost 1 base and the J gene lost 6 bases, with 6 bases spanning the gap. Germline loops: CDR1 SQVTM, CDR2 ANQGSEA. Here the CDR3 DNA reads TGCAGCGTTGAAGGGACAGATGAAAAACTGTTTTTT. Its translation: CSVEGTDEKLFF.

This rearrangement joins TRBV11-2 to TRBJ2-3; D possibly corresponds to TRBD1 (5 bases). V lost 10 bases and J lost 3, with 14 bases in between. In germline, CDR1 is SGHAT, CDR2 FQNNGV. CDR3 size: 13 residues. The CDR3 sequence is CATRQGMTDTQYF. The DNA of the CDR3 is TGTGCCACCCGGCAGGGTATGACAGATACGCAGTATTTT.

This clone showed up just once. V is TRBV6-6 and J is TRBJ1-5; unclear D gene. V lost 7 bases and J 0 bases, leaving 10 bases between the germline ends. This CDR3 has 14 residues. Per the germline V gene, CDR1 is MNHNY and CDR2 is SVGAGI (reference sequence). The CDR3 spells CASNDIISNQPQHF. CDR3 in DNA: TGTGCCAGCAACGACATAATTAGCAATCAGCCCCAGCATTTT.

Only a few counts were recorded for this clone. This chain links TRBV5-1 with TRBJ2-5; 11 bases are a match to TRBD2. Trimming at V came to 3 bases and at J to 5 bases, leaving 6 bases not matched to a gene. The CDR3 consists of 15 residues. Germline lookup yields CDR1 SGHRS and CDR2 YFSETQ. This chain's CDR3 is CASSSGTSGGETQYF. The CDR3 DNA is TGCGCCAGCAGCTCCGGGACTAGCGGAGGGGAGACCCAGTACTTC. The full variable domain, rest sourced from reference TRBV5-1 and TRBJ2-5, is KAGVTQTPRYLIKTRGQQVTLSCSPISGHRSVSWYQQTPGQGLQFLFEYFSETQRNKGNFPGRFSGRQFSNSRSEMNVSTLELGDSALYLCASSSGTSGGETQYFGPGTRLLVL.

The table lists this clone with a few counts. The CDR3 sequence is CASGTVLSTEAFF. The CDR3 bases are TGTGCCAGCGGGACAGTGTTGTCCACTGAAGCTTTCTTT. The chain employs TRBV2 and TRBJ1-1; the match to TRBD1 covers 7 bases. Germline V lookup: CDR1 SNHLY, CDR2 FYNNEI. J gave up 4 bases and V 8 bases, and 7 bases lay outside the gene matches. This CDR3 contains 13 residues.

This rearrangement joins TRBV18 to TRBJ1-3, with TRBD1 identical over 10 bases. Germline CDR1 reads KGHSH; CDR2 reads LQKENI. This CDR3 spans 21 amino acids. V shed 4 bases, J shed 0 bases, and the junction held 18 bases outside the gene matches. The CDR3 DNA sequence: TGTGCCAGCTCACGTCAGCGACAGGGGGCCCTACTTGAATTCTCTGGAAACACCATATATTTT. It yields the protein CASSRQRQGALLEFSGNTIYF.

The rearrangement joins TRBV5-1 to TRBJ2-3, with TRBD2 identical over 7 bases. After removal of 1 base from V and 2 bases from J, the junction contained 4 bases not matched to a gene. CDR3 length: 15 amino acids. Germline lookup yields CDR1 SGHRS and CDR2 YFSETQ. DNA for the CDR3: TGCGCCAGCAGCTTGAGCGGGGCCTTCACAGATACGCAGTATTTT. Translated, it gives CASSLSGAFTDTQYF.

The rearrangement links TRBV30 to TRBJ2-5; a weak D match, TRBD2 (6 bases). Germline CDR1 GTSNPN, CDR2 SVGIG (reference sequence). Between the trimmed V and J ends, which lost 0 bases and 3 bases, there was a span of 8 bases. CDR3 length equals 13 residues. In DNA, the CDR3 is TGTGCCTGGAGTGTAAGGAGGGAAGAGACCCAGTACTTC. Translating it yields CAWSVRREETQYF.

DNA for the CDR3: TGCGCCAGCAGCTCACGAGGACAGGGTCGCACAGATACGCAGTATTTT. This translates into CASSSRGQGRTDTQYF. The chain employs TRBV5-1 and TRBJ2-3; 8 bases line up with TRBD1. The length of the CDR3 is 16 residues. Germline values: CDR1 SGHRS, CDR2 YFSETQ. Germline trimming cut 3 bases from V and 1 base from J; bases unmatched to any gene: 7.

The J gene is TRBJ2-3, the V gene TRBV30; D is ambiguous. Germline V lookup: CDR1 GTSNPN, CDR2 SVGIG (reference sequence). V gave up 1 base and J gave up 8 bases, with 7 bases separating them. CDR3 length: 11 amino acids. CDR3 bases: TGTGCCTGGAGTGCCCCCGGTACGCAGTATTTT. It translates to CAWSAPGTQYF.

The chain couples TRBV30 to TRBJ1-2; 8 bases are a match to TRBD1. CDR3 length: 14 amino acids. Germline loops: CDR1 GTSNPN, CDR2 SVGIG (reference sequence). After removal of 0 bases from V and 10 bases from J, the junction contained 10 bases not matched to a gene. The CDR3 DNA reads TGTGCCTGGAGTGTGGTCGGGACAGGAATGAACTACACCTTC. Translating it yields CAWSVVGTGMNYTF.

The rearrangement uses TRBV7-9 and TRBJ2-5; 10 nucleotides align to TRBD1. V gave up 0 bases and J gave up 5 bases; unmatched junction bases: 3. The CDR3 is 15 residues long. The V gene's germline CDR1 is SEHNR and CDR2 FQNEAQ (reference sequence). CDR3 sequence: CASSLAGTGVETQYF. Here the CDR3 DNA reads TGTGCCAGCAGCTTAGCGGGGACAGGGGTCGAGACCCAGTACTTC.

The chain joins TRBV25-1 to TRBJ2-7; 12 bases align to TRBD1. Germline V gene lookup returns CDR1 MGHDK and CDR2 SYGVNS. The CDR3 is 17 residues long. The V and J ends lost 4 bases and 7 bases, in that order; junction bases with no gene match: 14. The CDR3 spells CASSARPGTGGFLEQYF. CDR3 nucleotide sequence: TGTGCCAGCAGTGCGCGACCCGGGACAGGGGGCTTCTTAGAGCAGTACTTC.

J is TRBJ1-5 and V is TRBV7-2; weak D call: TRBD1 (6 bases). The length of the CDR3 is 14 residues. The V end was cut by 2 bases, the J end by 5 bases, with 10 bases between. Germline CDR1 SGHTA, CDR2 FQGNSA. The CDR3 DNA reads as TGTGCCAGCAGCTTATGGACAGCTGATCAGCCCCAGCATTTT. This translates into CASSLWTADQPQHF. Together with reference TRBV7-2 and TRBJ1-5, the CDR3 gives the full variable domain: GAGVSQSPSNKVTEKGKDVELRCDPISGHTALYWYRQSLGQGLEFLIYFQGNSAPDKSGLPSDRFSAERTGGSVSTLTIQRTQQEDSAVYLCASSLWTADQPQHFGDGTRLSIL.

This clone appeared a few times. The J gene is TRBJ2-7, the V gene TRBV6-1, with 7 bases fitting TRBD1. There are 15 residues in the CDR3. Germline CDR1 is MNHNS and CDR2 is SASEGT. V was clipped by 7 bases and J by 0 bases; unmatched bases: 9. The CDR3 protein is CASTYSRDSSYEQYF. CDR3 bases: TGTGCCAGCACGTACAGTCGGGACAGCTCCTACGAGCAGTACTTC.

The rearrangement joins TRBV5-1 to TRBJ1-1, with D possibly matching TRBD1 (6 bases). V was cut by 4 bases and J by 9 bases, with 22 bases left in between. Germline CDR1 and CDR2: SGHRS and YFSETQ. The CDR3 consists of 15 residues. The CDR3 protein is CASSLTGNRIEQAFF. The CDR3 DNA sequence: TGCGCCAGCAGCCTTACAGGGAATCGTATAGAACAAGCTTTCTTT.

The chain joins TRBV4-1 to TRBJ2-3; weak D call: TRBD1 (6 bases). Germline loops: CDR1 MGHRA, CDR2 YSYEKL. The germline V and J ends were trimmed by 4 bases and 3 bases, with 23 bases remaining between them. The CDR3 extends over 18 amino acids. CDR3 DNA: TGCGCCAGCAGCCCTCCTCTGGGGGCGGGTAGAAGAACAGATACGCAGTATTTT. Translating it yields CASSPPLGAGRRTDTQYF.

This clone was observed a handful of times. The rearrangement links TRBV10-1 to TRBJ1-1; 7 nucleotides agree with TRBD1. The CDR3 is 13 residues long. The V gene's germline CDR1 is WNHNN and CDR2 SYGVQD (reference sequence). The V gene end was trimmed by 2 bases and the J gene end by 7 bases; junction bases not matched to a gene: 4. The CDR3 is CASSEADRVEAFF. The DNA of the CDR3 is TGCGCCAGCAGTGAGGCTGACAGGGTTGAAGCTTTCTTT.

J is TRBJ1-4 and V is TRBV5-1; TRBD1 agrees at 8 bases. The CDR3 is made up of 15 amino acids. The V segment lost 2 bases and the J segment 12 bases; nucleotides outside the gene matches: 12. Germline lookup yields CDR1 SGHRS and CDR2 YFSETQ. The CDR3 loop is CASSLRDRRKEELFF. The CDR3 nucleotides read TGCGCCAGCAGCTTACGGGACAGGCGGAAAGAGGAACTGTTTTTT.